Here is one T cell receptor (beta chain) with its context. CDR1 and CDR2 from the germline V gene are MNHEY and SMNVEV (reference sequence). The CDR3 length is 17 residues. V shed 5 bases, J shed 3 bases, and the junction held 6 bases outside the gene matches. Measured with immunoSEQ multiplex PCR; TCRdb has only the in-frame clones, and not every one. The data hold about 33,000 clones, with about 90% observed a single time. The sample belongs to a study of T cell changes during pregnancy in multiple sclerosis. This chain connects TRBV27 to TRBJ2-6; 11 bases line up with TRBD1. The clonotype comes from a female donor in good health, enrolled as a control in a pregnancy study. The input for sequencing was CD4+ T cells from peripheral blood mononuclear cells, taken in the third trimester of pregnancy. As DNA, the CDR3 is TGTGCCAGCAGTCCAGGACAGGGGGCGCGTGGGGCCAACGTCCTGACTTTC. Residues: CASSPGQGARGANVLTF.